Presented here are 6 T cell receptor beta chains from one specimen sequenced in a study of response to subunit inactivated influenza vaccine. TCRdb fed the RT-PCR reads into MiXCR, producing one record per CDR3 protein. The data contain more than 700,000 distinct CDR3 sequences, approximately 22% of them singletons. This specimen was PBMCs from blood, taken approximately 5 days after vaccination. These receptors were collected from a man aged 50-60 years who received an inactivated influenza vaccine.

The chain employs TRBV11-2 and TRBJ2-2; D not certain. This CDR3 has 14 residues. Germline CDR1 SGHAT, CDR2 FQNNGV. The V and J ends lost 7 bases and 1 base respectively, with 10 bases between them. The CDR3 sequence: CASTSAENTGELFF. The CDR3 region has the DNA TGTGCCAGCACGTCGGCGGAGAACACCGGGGAGCTGTTTTTT. The full variable domain, rest sourced from reference TRBV11-2 and TRBJ2-2, is EAGVAQSPRYKIIEKRQSVAFWCNPISGHATLYWYQQILGQGPKLLIQFQNNGVVDDSQLPKDRFSAERLKGVDSTLKIQPAKLEDSAVYLCASTSAENTGELFFGEGSRLTVL.

The chain recombines TRBV7-2 with TRBJ2-7; 8 bases are shared with TRBD2. Germline CDR1 SGHTA, CDR2 FQGNSA. The CDR3 runs to 14 residues. Trimming took 5 bases from V and 3 from J; bases not matched to a gene: 6. In nucleotides, the CDR3 is TGTGCCAGCAGCCGCGCGGGAGGTGGCTACGAGCAGTACTTC. Translated: CASSRAGGGYEQYF.

The chain uses TRBV6-5 and TRBJ2-1; 14 bases map to TRBD2. Per germline, CDR1 MNHEY and CDR2 SVGAGI. The CDR3 has 18 amino acids. The ends lost 0 bases at V and 7 bases at J; junction bases unmatched: 8. The chain's CDR3 is CASSYSVTSGGAVNEQFF. The CDR3 DNA sequence: TGTGCCAGCAGTTACTCGGTGACTAGCGGGGGGGCTGTTAATGAGCAGTTCTTC.

The chain employs TRBV9 and TRBJ2-1, with 8 bases that match TRBD1. The ends lost 0 bases at V and 3 bases at J; junction bases unmatched: 5. CDR3 length equals 16 residues. Germline V gene sequence: CDR1 SGDLS, CDR2 YYNGEE. Here the CDR3 DNA reads TGTGCCAGCAGCGTAGCGGCACAGGGGGGCTACAATGAGCAGTTCTTC. It is translated as CASSVAAQGGYNEQFF.

This clonotype appeared a few times. This chain uses TRBV5-5 with TRBJ2-2; 12 bases map to TRBD2. The CDR3 has 16 amino acids. Germline CDR1 and CDR2: SGHKS and YYEKEE (reference sequence). Unmatched junction bases numbered 2, after V lost 5 bases and J lost 0 bases. The CDR3 bases are TGTGCCAGCAGATGGACTAGCGGGGCGAACACCGGGGAGCTGTTTTTT. Translating it yields CASRWTSGANTGELFF.

This clonotype was counted at least ten times. The chain combines TRBV21-1 with TRBJ2-1; TRBD2 is the table's D call and was not checked against the DNA. TRBV21-1 is assigned pseudogene status. The CDR3 sequence is 18 residues long. The CDR3 reads CASSKAPRSGGLGNEQFF. Written as DNA, the CDR3 is TGTGCCAGCAGCAAAGCCCCTCGTAGCGGGGGGCTAGGGAATGAGCAGTTCTTC.